This entry lists 13 T cell receptor beta chains sequenced from one sample in a study of T cell responses to AZD1222 COVID-19 vaccine. Libraries were prepared by immunoSEQ multiplex PCR; TCRdb keeps only in-frame clonotypes and omits some of them. The sample includes about 130,000 clones, approximately 89% of them seen just once. Sequenced here: peripheral blood, sampled 28 days after the second AZD1222 dose. The receptors here all came from an adult who received the AZD1222 COVID-19 vaccine.

V gene TRBV3-1 (or the pseudogene TRBV3-2) combines with J gene TRBJ1-5, with D possibly TRBD1 on 6 matching bases. The CDR3 consists of 14 residues. Looked up from germline, CDR1 is LGHDT and CDR2 is YNNKEL (reference sequence). V lost 4 bases to trimming and J lost 8 bases, with 15 bases between them. The CDR3 loop reads CASSPRDTLKPQHF. CDR3 nucleotides: TGTGCCAGCAGCCCCCGGGACACCCTGAAGCCCCAGCATTTT.

This chain links TRBV6-5 with TRBJ2-5; TRBD1 matches at 10 bases. This CDR3 is built from 15 residues. Trimming removed 2 bases from V and 5 bases from J; junction bases left unmatched: 5. Per the germline V gene, CDR1 is MNHEY and CDR2 is SVGAGI. The CDR3 DNA reads TGTGCCAGCAGTTACGGGACAGGGGCAGCGGAGACCCAGTACTTC. It translates to CASSYGTGAAETQYF.

V is TRBV30 and J is TRBJ1-2; D perhaps matches TRBD1 (5 bases). Germline V CDR1 and CDR2: GTSNPN, SVGIG (reference sequence). This CDR3 contains 13 residues. Trimming took 3 bases from V and 5 from J, leaving 13 bases between them. The CDR3, as DNA: TGTGCCTGGAGCGAACGTGGGGGGTATGGCTACACCTTC. It is translated as CAWSERGGYGYTF.

The chain combines TRBV7-2 with TRBJ1-4; 7 nucleotides line up with TRBD1. V was clipped by 5 bases and J by 10 bases; unmatched bases: 13. The CDR3 covers 15 residues. The germline V gene has CDR1 SGHTA and CDR2 FQGNSA. CDR3 nucleotide sequence: TGTGCCAGCAGCGCGAAGGGGGCCCTGGGTGGAAAACTGTTTTTT. Translation: CASSAKGALGGKLFF.

The CDR3 region has the DNA TGTGCCAGCAGTCCCCCGGGGGGTCAAGAGACCCAGTACTTC. Amino acid sequence: CASSPPGGQETQYF. This chain uses TRBV6-5 with TRBJ2-5, with TRBD2 matching 7 bases. The CDR3 spans 14 residues. The V gene's germline CDR1 is MNHEY and CDR2 SVGAGI. The V gene end was trimmed by 5 bases and the J gene end by 2 bases; junction bases not matched to a gene: 5.

The rearrangement joins TRBV7-9 to TRBJ2-1; 14 positions agree with TRBD2. CDR1 and CDR2 from the germline V gene are SEHNR and FQNEAQ (reference sequence). This CDR3 region has 15 residues. J gave up 9 bases and V 5 bases, and 6 bases lay outside the gene matches. CDR3 DNA: TGTGCCAGCAGCGGAGGGACTAGCGGGGGAGGTGAGCAGTTCTTC. It translates to CASSGGTSGGGEQFF.

This clone was counted a few times. The chain carries TRBV30 and TRBJ1-2, with 9 bases matching TRBD1. Trimming cost V 7 bases and J 8 bases; bases outside gene matches: 8. The CDR3 is made up of 12 amino acids. Germline CDR1 is GTSNPN and CDR2 is SVGIG (reference sequence). The CDR3 DNA follows: TGTGCCTTCTGGTGGGACAGGGAAGGCTACACCTTC. Amino acid sequence: CAFWWDREGYTF.

This chain joins TRBV10-3 and TRBJ1-2; D is unclear. The CDR3 extends over 12 amino acids. The V gene lost 3 bases and the J gene lost 2 bases, with 4 bases spanning the gap. Germline-derived CDR1 and CDR2 are ENHRY and SYGVKD. CDR3 coding DNA: TGTGCCATCAGTGAATCCAACTATGGCTACACCTTC. Translating gives CAISESNYGYTF.

This chain links TRBV11-2 with TRBJ1-5, with D unresolved. CDR3 length: 13 residues. Germline V gene data show CDR1 as SGHAT and CDR2 as FQNNGV. The V end was cut by 0 bases, the J end by 7 bases, with 7 bases between. This CDR3 is CASSLDQRQPQHF. The CDR3 nucleotides are TGTGCCAGCAGCTTAGATCAAAGACAGCCCCAGCATTTT.

The genes are TRBV7-6 and TRBJ2-7; 9 bases fit TRBD2. The junction had 7 bases not matched to a gene; V was cut back by 4 bases and J by 0 bases. This CDR3 region has 16 residues. Germline assignment: CDR1 SGHVS and CDR2 FNYEAQ. This chain's CDR3 is CASSSQVAGDSYEQYF. The DNA for the CDR3 is TGTGCCAGCAGCTCCCAGGTAGCGGGGGACTCCTACGAGCAGTACTTC. The full variable domain, its missing parts supplied by reference TRBV7-6 and TRBJ2-7, is GAGVSQSPRYKVTKRGQDVALRCDPISGHVSLYWYRQALGQGPEFLTYFNYEAQQDKSGLPNDRFSAERPEGSISTLTIQRTEQRDSAMYRCASSSQVAGDSYEQYFGPGTRLTVT.

The CDR3 here is CASSILHRDRAGNTIYF. CDR3 coding DNA: TGTGCCAGTAGTATCCTCCACCGGGACAGGGCTGGAAACACCATATATTTT. V gene TRBV19 combines with J gene TRBJ1-3, with 9 bases lining up with TRBD1. Germline loops: CDR1 LNHDA, CDR2 SQIVND (reference sequence). V trimming: 3 bases; J trimming: 2 bases; junction bases outside the gene matches: 8. CDR3 length: 17 residues. Combining the CDR3 with reference TRBV19 and TRBJ1-3 gives the whole variable domain DGGITQSPKYLFRKEGQNVTLSCEQNLNHDAMYWYRQDPGQGLRLIYYSQIVNDFQKGDIAEGYSVSREKKESFPLTVTSAQKNPTAFYLCASSILHRDRAGNTIYFGEGSWLTVV.

V gene TRBV21-1 combines with J gene TRBJ1-5; the D segment call TRBD1 is taken from the table without a DNA check. TRBV21-1 has pseudogene status. The length of the CDR3 is 17 residues. This CDR3 is CASSKPRDRGRDQPQHF. For the CDR3, the DNA is TGTGCCAGCAGCAAACCCCGGGACAGGGGACGCGATCAGCCCCAGCATTTT.

A few counts support this clone. The chain combines TRBV7-2 with TRBJ2-2, with TRBD2 identical over 10 bases. The CDR3 is 16 amino acids. After removal of 3 bases from V and 7 bases from J, the junction contained 8 bases not matched to a gene. From germline, CDR1 is SGHTA and CDR2 FQGNSA. In DNA, the CDR3 is TGTGCCAGCAGCTTCGGGAGCGGGGGGGCCGGCGGGGAGCTGTTTTTT. It specifies CASSFGSGGAGGELFF.